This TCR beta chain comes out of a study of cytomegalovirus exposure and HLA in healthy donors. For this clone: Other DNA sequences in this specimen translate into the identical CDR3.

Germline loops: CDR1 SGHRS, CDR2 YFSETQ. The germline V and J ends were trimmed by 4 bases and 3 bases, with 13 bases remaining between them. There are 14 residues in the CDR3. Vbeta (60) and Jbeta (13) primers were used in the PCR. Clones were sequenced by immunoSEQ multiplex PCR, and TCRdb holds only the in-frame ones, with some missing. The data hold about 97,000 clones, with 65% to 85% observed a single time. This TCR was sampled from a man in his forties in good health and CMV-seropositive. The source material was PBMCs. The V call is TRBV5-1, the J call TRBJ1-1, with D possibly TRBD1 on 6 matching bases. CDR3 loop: CASSPRGGDTEAFF. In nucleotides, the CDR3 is TGCGCCAGCAGCCCGAGGGGGGGTGACACTGAAGCTTTCTTT.